Listed below are T cell receptor beta chains from one sample, sequenced in a study of blood T cells in healthy people across ages. From the 5' RACE reads, TCRdb called clonotypes with MiXCR, one entry per CDR3 protein. The sample gives hundreds of thousands of distinct CDR3 sequences, around 62% of which show up once; about a quarter is in the top ten. Sequencing input: blood. These receptors all come from a man aged 25 to 45 in good health. Both conserved end residues are trimmed from each CDR3.

V,J,CDR3
TRBV4-3,TRBJ2-1,ASSQDPRSGGYNEQF
TRBV7-6,TRBJ1-6,ASSRNPLRSPLH
TRBV7-2,TRBJ2-1,ASSRNGKRGGGNEQF
TRBV3-1,TRBJ1-2,ASSQGGQVFYGYT
TRBV18,TRBJ1-1,ASSPVVGNTEAF
TRBV7-8,TRBJ2-2,ASILLDTGELF
TRBV28,TRBJ2-3,ASSPAGLADTQY
TRBV7-2,TRBJ2-5,ASNLGAGGIGVTQY
TRBV6-6,TRBJ2-3,ASTSSGGAIDTQY
TRBV4-3,.,ASSQDQGPYEQY
TRBV7-2,TRBJ2-5,ASSYQRAGETQY
TRBV10-3,TRBJ2-3,AIRITDTQY
TRBV4-2,TRBJ2-4,ASSQGGTGRENIQY
TRBV28,TRBJ2-4,ASTITGGKQNIQY
TRBV29-1,TRBJ2-7,SVEKAGIPYEQY
TRBV12-3/TRBV12-4,TRBJ2-4,ASSPGQSWDIQY
TRBV20-1,.,SAIGQEEETQY
TRBV27,TRBJ2-1,ASSFRRDNEQF
TRBV10-3,TRBJ1-6,ATREGVQGTLSPLH
TRBV4-3,TRBJ2-3,ASSPQTGTVRGDTQY
TRBV12-3/TRBV12-4,.,ASSITYRGETQY
TRBV12-3/TRBV12-4,.,ASTVTGGSYEQY
TRBV29-1,TRBJ1-4,SAHRGPGEKLF
TRBV7-2,TRBJ2-5,ASSPGGGSETQY
TRBV27,TRBJ2-1,ASSLKGQQF
TRBV4-2,TRBJ2-5,ASSLRSRGEQETQY
TRBV27,TRBJ1-6,ASTRTGGDSPLH
TRBV2,TRBJ2-1,ASSDDGRDEQF
TRBV28,TRBJ2-7,ASSPAAEGRTYEQY
TRBV7-2,TRBJ2-1,ASSQRSGTGMRPYNEQF
TRBV3-1,TRBJ2-3,ASSRLSGLAPGTDTQY
TRBV3-1,TRBJ1-6,ASRQTGGISPLH
TRBV3-1,TRBJ2-6,ASSQHRDRYSGANVLT
TRBV6-2/TRBV6-3,TRBJ2-7,ASSYPAGPNSYEQY
TRBV7-2,.,ASSSTGTGFDEQY
TRBV29-1,TRBJ1-2,SVDRQGGGYT
TRBV6-2/TRBV6-3,TRBJ2-3,ASSPPPRAVGDTQY
TRBV29-1,TRBJ2-6,STGEFGANVLT
TRBV12-3/TRBV12-4,TRBJ2-4,ASSITLAGKAKNIQY
TRBV9,TRBJ1-1,ASSVAREGQGALWTEAF
TRBV20-1,TRBJ2-7,SARLDLYEQY
TRBV10-3,TRBJ2-7,AIRQDSYEQY
TRBV20-1,TRBJ1-2,SAPSGDHYGYT
TRBV7-8,TRBJ2-3,ASSLDSGTGSLTDTQY